The 2 T cell receptor beta chains given below trace back to one sample, sequenced in a study of cytomegalovirus exposure and HLA in healthy donors (dated by TCRdb to 2016 to 2017). Library preparation used the immunoSEQ multiplex PCR assay. For the multiplex PCR, a mixture combining 60 forward primers for TCR Vbeta segments and 13 reverse primers for TCR Jbeta segments was used. Imported from immuneACCESS, the table was reduced by TCRdb to in-frame sequences with V and J called. These copies leave out some clones; in studies compared against another copy, an unresolved V gene accounts for under half, and the cause of the remainder is not known. The sample yields fewer than 150,000 clones; around 72% were counted once. The ten largest make up 13% to 15% of the sample. The sequencing input was PBMCs. The receptors derive from a human donor in good health.

This clone was observed a few times. The genes are TRBV11-2 and TRBJ1-1, with D maybe TRBD1 (5 bases). CDR1 is SGHAT and CDR2 is FQNNGV in the germline V gene. Trimming took off 1 base at V and 6 bases at J, with 9 bases between the two ends. The CDR3 loop spans 13 amino acids. CDR3 sequence: CASSLGQYPEAFF. The CDR3 coding sequence is TGTGCCAGCAGCTTAGGACAGTACCCTGAAGCTTTCTTT.

In the case of this clone: The junction shows a germline mismatch at one end, possibly a read error. The chain combines TRBV7-7 with TRBJ2-2, with TRBD1 identical over 7 bases. Germline values: CDR1 SSHAT, CDR2 FNYEAQ (reference sequence). The CDR3 is 13 residues long. In nucleotides, the CDR3 is TGTGCTAGCAGCTTGGACAGGACCGGGGAGCTGTTTTTT. Protein product: CASSLDRTGELFF.